A single sample gave rise to the 26 T cell receptor beta chains below, sequenced in a study of blood T cell repertoires in COVID-19. Clones were sequenced by immunoSEQ multiplex PCR, and TCRdb holds only the in-frame ones, with some missing. The sample has over 250,000 clones; around 91% are singletons. Sequencing was performed on PBMCs or T cells enriched from blood (not recorded which). These receptors all stem from a young woman who had recovered from COVID-19.

The chain is built from TRBV19 and TRBJ1-5; 7 nucleotides agree with TRBD1. Looked up from germline, CDR1 is LNHDA and CDR2 is SQIVND (reference sequence). The CDR3 is made up of 13 amino acids. Trimming took 5 bases from V and 6 from J; bases not matched to a gene: 4. The CDR3 DNA sequence: TGTGCCAGTAGTTACCCAGGGGGTCAGCCCCAGCATTTT. Encoded protein: CASSYPGGQPQHF. Together with reference TRBV19 and TRBJ1-5, the CDR3 gives the full variable domain: DGGITQSPKYLFRKEGQNVTLSCEQNLNHDAMYWYRQDPGQGLRLIYYSQIVNDFQKGDIAEGYSVSREKKESFPLTVTSAQKNPTAFYLCASSYPGGQPQHFGDGTRLSIL.

The rearrangement joins TRBV21-1 to TRBJ1-3. TRBV21-1 is a known pseudogene. This CDR3 region has 14 residues. This chain's CDR3 is CASVVSLSGNTIYF. The DNA for the CDR3 is TGTGCCAGCGTTGTATCTCTCTCTGGAAACACCATATATTTT.

The V call is TRBV10-1, the J call TRBJ1-1, with no clear D. The CDR3 has 16 residues. The V end was cut by 0 bases, the J end by 5 bases, with 16 bases between. Germline CDR1 is WNHNN and CDR2 is SYGVQD (reference sequence). The CDR3 sequence: CASSESSISGRTEAFF. The CDR3 DNA sequence: TGCGCCAGCAGTGAGTCGAGTATCTCCGGGAGGACTGAAGCTTTCTTT.

The chain links TRBV11-2 to TRBJ1-1; 7 bases align to TRBD1. Germline CDR1 is SGHAT and CDR2 is FQNNGV. V dropped 10 bases and J dropped 3; count of bases not matched to a gene: 17. The CDR3 totals 16 residues. CDR3 in DNA: TGTGCCACCCGCCAAGACCCACAGGGGAAGGACACTGAAGCTTTCTTT. Translation: CATRQDPQGKDTEAFF.

This clone has just one count. CDR3 coding DNA: TGTGCCAGCAGCGTCGGACTAGACTCTGCCGGACGTGAGCAGTTCTTC. Its protein product is CASSVGLDSAGREQFF. The V and J genes are TRBV2 and TRBJ2-1; 7 nucleotides match TRBD2. The ends lost 6 bases at V and 9 bases at J; junction bases unmatched: 17. This CDR3 contains 16 residues. Germline values: CDR1 SNHLY, CDR2 FYNNEI.

This clone is a singleton in its sample. This chain uses TRBV7-9 with TRBJ1-5; no clear D. Germline V CDR1 and CDR2: SEHNR, FQNEAQ (reference sequence). This CDR3 spans 14 amino acids. V lost 4 bases, J lost 8 bases, and 15 bases lay in between. The CDR3 DNA reads as TGTGCCAGCAGCTCCGGGAATGGAGGTGAGCCCCAGCATTTT. As protein: CASSSGNGGEPQHF.

This chain uses TRBV28 with TRBJ1-1; the match to TRBD1 covers 8 bases. The CDR3 length is 16 residues. The germline gives CDR1 MDHEN, CDR2 SYDVKM. Germline trimming cut 9 bases from V and 3 bases from J; bases unmatched to any gene: 15. The CDR3, as DNA: TGTGCCAGTTCGCCCCGACAGGGGAGTAGTGACACTGAAGCTTTCTTT. Translated: CASSPRQGSSDTEAFF.

The V and J genes are TRBV11-2 and TRBJ1-4, with D perhaps TRBD1 (5 bases). V dropped 8 bases and J dropped 1 base, with 17 bases sitting between them. The length of the CDR3 is 16 residues. The germline V gene encodes CDR1 SGHAT and CDR2 FQNNGV. CDR3: CASARGGAGTNEKLFF. The CDR3, as DNA: TGTGCCAGCGCGCGGGGAGGGGCTGGAACTAATGAAAAACTGTTTTTT.

The chain links TRBV29-1 to TRBJ2-2, with 9 bases lining up with TRBD1. Germline loops: CDR1 SQVTM, CDR2 ANQGSEA. The CDR3 extends over 14 amino acids. Trimming removed 7 bases from V and 5 bases from J; junction bases left unmatched: 8. CDR3 nucleotide sequence: TGCAGCGCTAGACCCGGACAGGGGACCGGGGAGCTGTTTTTT. It is translated as CSARPGQGTGELFF.

The chain joins TRBV10-3 to TRBJ1-2, with D possibly TRBD1 on 6 matching bases. Deletions cut 0 bases from V and 6 bases from J, with 11 bases between. Germline CDR1 reads ENHRY; CDR2 reads SYGVKD. This CDR3 contains 14 residues. Here the CDR3 DNA reads TGTGCCATCAGTGAGTCGCAGGGGTCGAATGGCTACACCTTC. Translated, it gives CAISESQGSNGYTF.

The V call is TRBV18, the J call TRBJ2-2; the match to TRBD2 covers 7 bases. The CDR3 sequence is 15 residues long. Germline CDR1 reads KGHSH; CDR2 reads LQKENI. The ends lost 2 bases at V and 0 bases at J; junction bases unmatched: 0. The CDR3 here is CASSPAGANTGELFF. DNA of the CDR3: TGTGCCAGCTCACCAGCGGGGGCGAACACCGGGGAGCTGTTTTTT.

The chain is built from TRBV4-2 and TRBJ1-2; 11 bases are shared with TRBD1. CDR1 is LGHNA, CDR2 YNFKEQ, per germline. Trimming took 4 bases from V and 4 from J; bases not matched to a gene: 5. The CDR3 runs 15 residues. The CDR3 DNA reads TGTGCCAGCAGCCTGGACAGGGGGCGGGTCTATGGCTACACCTTC. Its translation is CASSLDRGRVYGYTF.

The chain recombines TRBV14 with TRBJ1-5; 8 positions match TRBD1. The CDR3 is made up of 18 amino acids. CDR1 and CDR2 from the germline V gene are SGHDN and FVKESK. J gave up 6 bases and V 0 bases, and 13 bases lay outside the gene matches. DNA for the CDR3: TGTGCCAGCAGCCAAGACCCCCCGTTAGGGCAGGGGGCTCAGCCCCAGCATTTT. This codes for CASSQDPPLGQGAQPQHF.

The rearrangement joins TRBV5-6 to TRBJ1-1, with 7 bases lining up with TRBD1. The ends lost 5 bases at V and 4 bases at J; junction bases unmatched: 5. Germline V gives CDR1 SGHDT, CDR2 YYEEEE. The CDR3 is made up of 13 amino acids. CDR3 DNA sequence: TGTGCCAGCAGGTTTTCAGGGGGCACTGAAGCTTTCTTT. Its translation is CASRFSGGTEAFF.

This sequence joins TRBV3-1 (or the pseudogene TRBV3-2) and TRBJ2-3; perhaps TRBD2 as D (6 bases). The CDR3 contains 12 residues. Trimming shortened V by 6 bases and J by 8 bases, and 12 bases separated the two germline ends. From germline, CDR1 is LGHDT and CDR2 YNNKEL (reference sequence). The CDR3 nucleotides are TGTGCCAGCAGTTACTTAGCGGTTACGCAGTATTTT. Residues: CASSYLAVTQYF.

This chain connects TRBV6-1 to TRBJ2-7; D gene ambiguous. The V end was cut by 3 bases, the J end by 3 bases, with 15 bases between. The CDR3 runs 15 residues. Per the germline V gene, CDR1 is MNHNS and CDR2 is SASEGT. CDR3 in DNA: TGTGCCAGCAGTGAGCCCCTGGAGTCGATCTACGAGCAGTACTTC. This codes for CASSEPLESIYEQYF.

The rearrangement uses TRBV6-5 and TRBJ1-1; maybe TRBD1 (5 bases). V was clipped by 5 bases and J by 10 bases, with 20 bases between them. The CDR3 runs to 14 residues. The germline V gene encodes CDR1 MNHEY and CDR2 SVGAGI. The DNA of the CDR3 is TGTGCCAGCAGTCGTAATACAGGTGTGGTTGGAGCTTTCTTT. It translates to CASSRNTGVVGAFF.

The chain couples TRBV4-2 to TRBJ2-7; D is possibly TRBD2 (6 bases). Trimming stripped 0 bases from V and 0 bases from J, with 12 bases between. This CDR3 comprises 16 residues. CDR1 and CDR2 from the germline V gene are LGHNA and YNFKEQ. The CDR3 is CASSQEGGRSSYEQYF. CDR3 DNA sequence: TGTGCCAGCAGCCAAGAGGGGGGACGGTCCTCCTACGAGCAGTACTTC.

The chain has TRBV19 and TRBJ2-2, with 7 bases matching TRBD2. V shed 5 bases, J shed 5 bases, and the junction held 8 bases outside the gene matches. Germline-derived CDR1 and CDR2 are LNHDA and SQIVND (reference sequence). CDR3 size: 15 residues. The CDR3 protein is CASSPLGGGTGELFF. The CDR3 DNA sequence: TGTGCCAGTAGTCCCCTCGGGGGAGGGACCGGGGAGCTGTTTTTT.

A remark on this clone: Other DNA sequences from this sample encode an identical CDR3 as well. The rearrangement joins TRBV12-3 or TRBV12-4 to TRBJ1-2, with D possibly matching TRBD1 (6 bases). The length of the CDR3 is 13 residues. V lost 5 bases to trimming and J lost 5 bases, with 12 bases between them. The CDR3 nucleotides read TGTGCCAGCAGTCCGCAGGGGTCTTATGGCTACACCTTC. The encoded protein is CASSPQGSYGYTF.

This chain connects TRBV9 to TRBJ2-7; maybe TRBD1 (5 bases). Germline CDR1 SGDLS, CDR2 YYNGEE. This CDR3 spans 13 amino acids. V was clipped by 3 bases and J by 4 bases, with 11 bases between them. The CDR3 region is CASSAGQAYEQYF. The CDR3 bases are TGTGCCAGCAGCGCAGGACAAGCTTACGAGCAGTACTTC.

This chain connects TRBV10-3 to TRBJ1-1; 7 bases fit TRBD1. Germline V lookup: CDR1 ENHRY, CDR2 SYGVKD. V lost 9 bases, J lost 1 base, and 14 bases stayed unmatched. The CDR3 contains 16 residues. CDR3 loop: CAIKRQRTGRNTEAFF. The DNA of the CDR3 is TGTGCCATTAAGAGACAGCGGACAGGCCGGAACACTGAAGCTTTCTTT.

The chain couples TRBV28 to TRBJ1-1; tentatively, D is TRBD1 (6 bases). The CDR3 has 16 amino acids. V lost 3 bases, J lost 7 bases, and 21 bases lay in between. The germline V gene has CDR1 MDHEN and CDR2 SYDVKM. As DNA, the CDR3 is TGTGCCAGCAGTTTTGGCGGAGGGGGGGAAACGAGTGAAGCTTTCTTT. Residues: CASSFGGGGETSEAFF.

The chain employs TRBV21-1 and TRBJ2-3; the D call in the table, TRBD2, was not verified against the DNA. TRBV21-1 represents a pseudogene. CDR3 length: 18 amino acids. CDR3 amino acids: CAGRISGGKLLPTDTQYF. The CDR3 region has the DNA TGTGCCGGCCGTATCAGCGGGGGAAAACTACTTCCCACAGATACGCAGTATTTT.

The chain couples TRBV18 to TRBJ1-2, with a possible D match to TRBD1 (5 bases). Trimming stripped 5 bases from V and 5 bases from J, with 15 bases between. The CDR3 length is 14 residues. The V gene's germline CDR1 is KGHSH and CDR2 LQKENI. CDR3 bases: TGTGCCAGCTCAACGAACCGGGACTTTTATGGCTACACCTTC. Amino acid sequence: CASSTNRDFYGYTF.

V and J are TRBV6-4 and TRBJ2-1; TRBD2 matches at 12 bases. In germline, CDR1 is MRHNA, CDR2 SNTAGT. CDR3 length equals 17 residues. Unmatched junction bases numbered 6, after V lost 0 bases and J lost 6 bases. Here the CDR3 reads CASSDSPLAGGLNEQFF. DNA of the CDR3: TGTGCCAGCAGTGACTCTCCACTAGCGGGGGGTCTCAATGAGCAGTTCTTC.